This T cell receptor (beta chain) was profiled in a study of regulatory T cells in long-lasting Graves disease. Time point denoted: persistent/refractory GD, antithyroid drugs over 5 years with positive TRAb. Extracted PBMC RNA gave rise to the TCR library. Graves' disease diagnosis followed American Thyroid Association guidelines. Findings and caveats of the study: The study found lower TCR diversity in persistent Graves' patients than in newly diagnosed ones. Blood alone, not thyroid tissue, was studied.

This clonotype showed up many times. Its antigen is currently unknown. For TCR beta, libraries came from iRepertoire HTBI primers and Arm-PCR of CDR3 regions. Authors' processing steps: The samples included around 62 TRBV and 14 TRBJ segments. TCRdb re-analysed the multiplex PCR reads in MiXCR, keeping a single row per CDR3 protein. The authors' filters were not applied to this entry. The table includes about 340,000 distinct CDR3 sequences, roughly a fifth detected once. V dropped 7 bases and J dropped 4 bases, with 17 bases sitting between them. The CDR3 length is 16 residues. The sequences come from peripheral blood mononuclear cells (PBMCs), collected when the disease was refractory, from a patient treated with antithyroid drugs. This sequence joins TRBV12-3 or TRBV12-4 and TRBJ2-6; tentatively, D is TRBD1 or TRBD2 (5 bases each). This TCR was recovered from a female donor with Graves disease. CDR3 coding DNA: TGTGCCAGCATAAGGGACGGTTTTGGGGGGGCCAACGTCCTGACTTTC. Translation: CASIRDGFGGANVLTF.